A single TCR beta chain is shown here with its context. Its antigen is as yet unknown. Researchers ran the PCR with 60 Vbeta and 13 Jbeta primers. Libraries were prepared by immunoSEQ multiplex PCR; TCRdb keeps only in-frame clonotypes and omits some of them. The sample carries under 150,000 clones, 81% recorded once. This record comes from a study of cytomegalovirus exposure and HLA in healthy donors. About the study: Around 78 million unique TCRs, all from HLA-typed donors, were included in an early release of the data. General study findings and limits: An analysis done earlier found most TCR beta V segments productive about 87% or about 30% of the time. HLA alleles were associated with roughly 17,000 TCR beta sequences in a later analysis at 0.05 false discovery rate. The study put roughly 160 TCR beta chains on its list as cytomegalovirus-associated.

This CDR3 comprises 14 residues. Trimming pared 2 bases from V and 2 bases from J, leaving 9 bases between. Germline V gene lookup returns CDR1 MNHNY and CDR2 SVGAGI (reference sequence). This chain uses TRBV6-6 with TRBJ2-5, with D perhaps TRBD1 (5 bases). This clonotype originated in a man between 18 and 29 years old in good health and CMV-seronegative. The sequenced material came from PBMCs. The CDR3 loop reads CASSYPGIQETQYF. For the CDR3, the DNA is TGTGCCAGCAGTTACCCAGGGATACAAGAGACCCAGTACTTC.